This T cell receptor beta chain was obtained from a study of blood T cells in healthy people across ages. With a J-beta primer mix and a sample-barcoded 5' primer, a second PCR ran about 7 to 12 cycles. MiXCR, run by TCRdb on the 5' RACE reads, gives a single entry per CDR3 protein. The table lists 1.5 million to 1.8 million distinct CDR3 sequences, roughly 43% of them singletons. Germline V gives CDR1 DFQATT, CDR2 SNEGSKA (reference sequence). CDR3 length: 13 residues. V trimming: 5 bases; J trimming: 8 bases; junction bases outside the gene matches: 3. The receptor's source is a woman aged 18-35 years in good health. V and J are TRBV20-1 and TRBJ1-6; 10 bases map to TRBD1. The source material was blood. CDR3 amino acids: CSARQGAYSPLHF. The CDR3 bases are TGCAGTGCTCGACAGGGGGCTTATTCACCCCTCCACTTT.